This T cell receptor (beta chain) is from a study of cytomegalovirus exposure and HLA in healthy donors. Study context: The same platform used for the approximately 700 first-cohort repertoires was also used for the approximately 120 validation repertoires, as a later analysis reported.

Germline V CDR1 and CDR2: SGHNT, YYREEE (reference sequence). J lost 3 bases, V lost 0 bases, and 3 bases had no gene match. The CDR3 runs to 17 residues. Profiled with immunoSEQ multiplex PCR; TCRdb holds only in-frame clones, not every one. Of 55,000 to 70,000 clones listed, 91% are singletons. Sequencing was carried out using PBMCs. This chain connects TRBV5-4 to TRBJ2-3, with 14 bases that match TRBD2. This clonotype originated in a woman aged 25-40 years in good health and CMV-seronegative. The CDR3 spells CASSLGGLAGATDTQYF. CDR3 bases: TGTGCCAGCAGCTTGGGGGGACTAGCGGGAGCTACAGATACGCAGTATTTT. The complete variable domain, with remaining parts taken from reference TRBV5-4 and TRBJ2-3, reads ETGVTQSPTHLIKTRGQQVTLRCSSQSGHNTVSWYQQALGQGPQFIFQYYREEENGRGNFPPRFSGLQFPNYSSELNVNALELDDSALYLCASSLGGLAGATDTQYFGPGTRLTVL.